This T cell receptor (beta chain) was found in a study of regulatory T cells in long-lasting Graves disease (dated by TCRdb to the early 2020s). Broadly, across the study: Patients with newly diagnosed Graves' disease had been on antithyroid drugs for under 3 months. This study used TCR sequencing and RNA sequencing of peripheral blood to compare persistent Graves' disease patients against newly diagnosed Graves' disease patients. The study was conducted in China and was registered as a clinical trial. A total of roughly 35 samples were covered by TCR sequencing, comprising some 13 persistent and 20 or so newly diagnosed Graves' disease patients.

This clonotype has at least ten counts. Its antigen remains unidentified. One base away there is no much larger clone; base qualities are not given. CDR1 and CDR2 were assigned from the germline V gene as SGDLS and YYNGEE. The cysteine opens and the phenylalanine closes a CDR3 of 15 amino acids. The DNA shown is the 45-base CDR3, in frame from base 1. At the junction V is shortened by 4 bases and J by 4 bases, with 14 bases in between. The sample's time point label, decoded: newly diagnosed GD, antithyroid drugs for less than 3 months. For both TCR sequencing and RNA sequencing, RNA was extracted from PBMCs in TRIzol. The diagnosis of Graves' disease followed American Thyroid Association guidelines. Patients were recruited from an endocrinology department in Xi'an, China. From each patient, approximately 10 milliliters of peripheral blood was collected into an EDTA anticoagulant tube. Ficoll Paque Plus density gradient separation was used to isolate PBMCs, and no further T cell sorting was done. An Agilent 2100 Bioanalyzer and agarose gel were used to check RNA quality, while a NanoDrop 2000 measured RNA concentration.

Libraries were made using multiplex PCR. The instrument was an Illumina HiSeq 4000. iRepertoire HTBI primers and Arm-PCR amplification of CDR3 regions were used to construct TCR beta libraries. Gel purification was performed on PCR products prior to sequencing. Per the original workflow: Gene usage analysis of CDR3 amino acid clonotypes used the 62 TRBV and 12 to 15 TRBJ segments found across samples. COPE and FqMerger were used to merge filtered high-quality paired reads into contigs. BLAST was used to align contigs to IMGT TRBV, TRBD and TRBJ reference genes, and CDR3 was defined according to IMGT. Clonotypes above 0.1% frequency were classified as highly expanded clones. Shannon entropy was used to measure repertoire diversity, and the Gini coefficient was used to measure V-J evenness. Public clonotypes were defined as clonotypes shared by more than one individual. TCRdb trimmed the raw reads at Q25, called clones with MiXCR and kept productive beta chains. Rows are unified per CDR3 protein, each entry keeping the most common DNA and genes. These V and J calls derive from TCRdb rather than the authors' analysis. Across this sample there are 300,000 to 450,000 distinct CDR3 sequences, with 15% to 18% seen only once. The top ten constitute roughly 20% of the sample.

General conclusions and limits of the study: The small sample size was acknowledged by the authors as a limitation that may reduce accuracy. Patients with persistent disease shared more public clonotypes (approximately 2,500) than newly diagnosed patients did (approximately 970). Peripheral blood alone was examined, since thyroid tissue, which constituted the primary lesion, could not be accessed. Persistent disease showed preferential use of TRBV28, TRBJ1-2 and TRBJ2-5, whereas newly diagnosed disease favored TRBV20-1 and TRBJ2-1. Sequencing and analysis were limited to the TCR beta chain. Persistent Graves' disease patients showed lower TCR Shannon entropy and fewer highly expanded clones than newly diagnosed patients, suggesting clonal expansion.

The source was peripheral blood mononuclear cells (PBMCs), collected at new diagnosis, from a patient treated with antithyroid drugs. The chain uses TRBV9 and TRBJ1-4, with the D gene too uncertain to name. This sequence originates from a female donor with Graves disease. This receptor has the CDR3 CASSPTAQRNEKLFF. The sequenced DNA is TGTGCCAGCAGCCCAACCGCACAGCGTAATGAAAAACTGTTTTTT. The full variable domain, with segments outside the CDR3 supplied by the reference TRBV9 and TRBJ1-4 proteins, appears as DSGVTQTPKHLITATGQRVTLRCSPRSGDLSVYWYQQSLDQGLQFLIQYYNGEERAKGNILERFSAQQFPDLHSELNLSSLELGDSALYFCASSPTAQRNEKLFFGSGTQLSVL.